This passage covers 2 T cell receptor beta chains from one sample sequenced in a study of cytomegalovirus exposure and HLA in healthy donors. PCR involved 60 Vbeta and 13 Jbeta primers. The data were produced by immunoSEQ multiplex PCR, yet TCRdb's version contains in-frame clones alone and is incomplete. The table has fewer than 110,000 clones, 76% seen once. Sequenced: PBMCs. Receptors were obtained from a woman in her late teens or twenties in good health and CMV-seropositive.

V gene TRBV7-6 combines with J gene TRBJ2-1; 9 positions agree with TRBD2. Germline-derived CDR1 and CDR2 are SGHVS and FNYEAQ. V trimming: 4 bases; J trimming: 4 bases; junction bases outside the gene matches: 11. CDR3 length: 17 residues. The DNA for the CDR3 is TGTGCCAGCAGCTCAGTAATCCTAGCGGGGATTTACAATGAGCAGTTCTTC. Translated: CASSSVILAGIYNEQFF. Combining the CDR3 with reference TRBV7-6 and TRBJ2-1 gives the whole variable domain GAGVSQSPRYKVTKRGQDVALRCDPISGHVSLYWYRQALGQGPEFLTYFNYEAQQDKSGLPNDRFSAERPEGSISTLTIQRTEQRDSAMYRCASSSVILAGIYNEQFFGPGTRLTVL.

The chain carries TRBV7-2 and TRBJ2-6; 7 bases are a match to TRBD2. V shed 4 bases and J 0 bases; nucleotides not matched to a gene: 6. The CDR3 sequence is 17 residues long. Looked up from germline, CDR1 is SGHTA and CDR2 is FQGNSA. The CDR3 DNA reads TGTGCCAGCAGCTCGTGGACTAGTCACTCTGGGGCCAACGTCCTGACTTTC. Translated, it gives CASSSWTSHSGANVLTF. Variable domain in full (rest from reference TRBV7-2 and TRBJ2-6): GAGVSQSPSNKVTEKGKDVELRCDPISGHTALYWYRQSLGQGLEFLIYFQGNSAPDKSGLPSDRFSAERTGGSVSTLTIQRTQQEDSAVYLCASSSWTSHSGANVLTFGAGSRLTVL.